Listed below are T cell receptor beta chains from one sample, sequenced in a study of PD-1 blockade in classical Hodgkin lymphoma. Method: immunoSEQ multiplex PCR; TCRdb's copy keeps in-frame clones and lacks some. The table records roughly 34,000 clones, 76% of them present only once. Sequences were derived from peripheral blood mononuclear cells (PBMCs), sampled before the second cycle of nivolumab. These receptors were collected from a human donor with classical Hodgkin lymphoma. Each CDR3 is given with its conserved first and last residue. The D gene is left open where the match is weak. Only some rows state a clone size, as once, few, many or a class for expanded clones.

clone_size | j_call | d_call | v_call | cdr3_nt | cdr3_aa
NA | TRBJ2-3 | NA | TRBV11-3 | TGTGCCAGCAGCTATCGGGGCGGCACAGATACGCAGTATTTT | CASSYRGGTDTQYF
NA | TRBJ2-1 | TRBD2 | TRBV9 | TGTGCCAGCAGCTACTCCCTGGGAGGGGTCTACAATGAGCAGTTCTTC | CASSYSLGGVYNEQFF
medium-sized | TRBJ2-7 | NA | TRBV4-3 | TGCGCCAGCAGCCCTCGACCCGTTCCGGGCTACGAGCAGTACTTC | CASSPRPVPGYEQYF
NA | TRBJ1-1 | NA | TRBV29-1 | TGCAGCGTTGAGGGCCGGATGAACACTGAAGCTTTCTTT | CSVEGRMNTEAFF
NA | TRBJ2-1 | TRBD2 | TRBV4-1 | TGCGCCAGCAGCCGACGAGCGGGGAGTGGGGACTCCTACAATGAGCAGTTCTTC | CASSRRAGSGDSYNEQFF
NA | TRBJ1-1 | NA | TRBV6-5 | TGTGCCAGCAGTTACGGGGAGAACACTGAAGCTTTCTTT | CASSYGENTEAFF
many | TRBJ1-1 | NA | TRBV27 | TGTGCCAGCAGTTTAATAGGGAACACTGAAGCTTTCTTT | CASSLIGNTEAFF
NA | TRBJ2-7 | TRBD1 | TRBV2 | TGTGCCAGCAGCGAAGGGATCTGGACAGGGGGGAACGAGCAGTACTTC | CASSEGIWTGGNEQYF
NA | TRBJ1-2 | NA | TRBV7-8 | TGTGCCAGCAGCTTAGAGTATAACTATGGCTACACCTTC | CASSLEYNYGYTF
NA | TRBJ2-7 | TRBD2 | TRBV5-1 | TGCGCCAGCAGCTCGGGACTAGCGGGGGCCACGCACGAGCAGTACTTC | CASSSGLAGATHEQYF
NA | TRBJ1-1 | NA | TRBV4-3 | TGCGCCAGCAGCCAAGAGGGGCTCAAAGCTTTCTTT | CASSQEGLKAFF
NA | TRBJ1-2 | NA | TRBV9 | TGTGCCAGCAGCGTAGTCCCACAGAACTATGGCTACACCTTC | CASSVVPQNYGYTF
few | TRBJ1-1 | NA | TRBV6-5 | TGTGCCAGCAGTTACGACGACAGCTATGTGAACACTGAAGCTTTCTTT | CASSYDDSYVNTEAFF
NA | TRBJ2-7 | TRBD1 | TRBV29-1 | TGCAGCTTCTTAGGGGGCAGGGGGCTAAGCGAGCAGTACTTC | CSFLGGRGLSEQYF
medium-sized | TRBJ1-2 | NA | TRBV7-9 | TGTGCCAGCAGCTTAACGGAACTCTATGGCTACACCTTC | CASSLTELYGYTF
NA | TRBJ1-2 | NA | TRBV14 | TGTGCCAGCAGCCCAAACAGTGCTCCTCTCTACACCTTC | CASSPNSAPLYTF
NA | TRBJ2-3 | TRBD2 | TRBV4-2 | TGTGCCAGCAGCCTGACTAGCGGGGGGGAACTCACAGATACGCAGTATTTT | CASSLTSGGELTDTQYF
NA | TRBJ2-7 | NA | TRBV21-1 | TGTGCCAGCAGCAAAGGTGAGGGCTGCAGATCCTACGAGCAGTACTTC | CASSKGEGCRSYEQYF
NA | TRBJ2-5 | TRBD1 | TRBV18 | TGTGCCAGCTCACGCGACAGGGGGCTGCAAGAGACCCAGTACTTC | CASSRDRGLQETQYF
NA | TRBJ2-5 | TRBD1 | TRBV5-1 | TGCGCCAGCAGCCGGGACAGGGGGGAAGAGACCCAGTACTTC | CASSRDRGEETQYF
NA | TRBJ2-5 | NA | TRBV5-6 | TGTGCCAGCAGCTTAGGTATTAATTGGGGAGAGACCCAGTACTTC | CASSLGINWGETQYF
NA | TRBJ2-7 | TRBD1 | TRBV7-9 | TGTGCCAGCAGCCCGGACAGGGGAAGATACGAGCAGTACTTC | CASSPDRGRYEQYF
NA | TRBJ2-5 | NA | TRBV5-1 | TGCGCCAGCAGCTTGGATCAAGAGACCCAGTACTTC | CASSLDQETQYF
few | TRBJ1-6 | TRBD1 | TRBV19 | TGTGCCAGTAGTCACGACAGGGATAATTCACCCCTCCACTTT | CASSHDRDNSPLHF
NA | TRBJ2-3 | NA | TRBV18 | TGTGCCAGCTCACCAGCAGGGTACGAGGATACGCAGTATTTT | CASSPAGYEDTQYF
NA | TRBJ2-5 | TRBD2 | TRBV7-2 | TGTGCCAGCAGCCCATCGACTAGCCAGACCCAGTACTTC | CASSPSTSQTQYF
NA | TRBJ2-1 | NA | TRBV9 | TGTGCCAGCAGCGTAAGGCCAGGTCAATATGAGCAGTTCTTC | CASSVRPGQYEQFF
NA | TRBJ1-5 | NA | TRBV7-6 | TGTGCCAGCAGCTCCCAAGAGGGTCAGCCCCAGCATTTT | CASSSQEGQPQHF
NA | TRBJ2-3 | NA | TRBV2 | TGTGCCAGCAGTCAGGCGGACACAGATACGCAGTATTTT | CASSQADTDTQYF